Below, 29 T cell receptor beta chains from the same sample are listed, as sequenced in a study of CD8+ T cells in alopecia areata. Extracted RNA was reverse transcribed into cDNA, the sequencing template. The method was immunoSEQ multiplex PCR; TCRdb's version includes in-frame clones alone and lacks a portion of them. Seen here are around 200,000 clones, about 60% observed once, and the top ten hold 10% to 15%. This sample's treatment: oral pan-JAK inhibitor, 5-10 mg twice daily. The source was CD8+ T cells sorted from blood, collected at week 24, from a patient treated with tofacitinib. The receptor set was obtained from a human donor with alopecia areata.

The CDR3: CASAGGGSTDTQYF. The CDR3 coding sequence is TGTGCCAGCGCCGGCGGGGGTAGCACAGATACGCAGTATTTT. This chain links TRBV6-1 with TRBJ2-3; 7 nucleotides match TRBD2. V gave up 8 bases and J gave up 0 bases; unmatched junction bases: 5. The V gene's germline CDR1 is MNHNS and CDR2 SASEGT. CDR3 size: 14 residues.

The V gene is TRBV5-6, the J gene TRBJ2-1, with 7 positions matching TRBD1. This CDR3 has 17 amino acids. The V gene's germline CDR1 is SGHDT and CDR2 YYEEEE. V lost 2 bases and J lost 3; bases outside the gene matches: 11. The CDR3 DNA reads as TGTGCCAGCAGCTTAAGAAGGAACCGGGACAGCTACAATGAGCAGTTCTTC. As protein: CASSLRRNRDSYNEQFF.

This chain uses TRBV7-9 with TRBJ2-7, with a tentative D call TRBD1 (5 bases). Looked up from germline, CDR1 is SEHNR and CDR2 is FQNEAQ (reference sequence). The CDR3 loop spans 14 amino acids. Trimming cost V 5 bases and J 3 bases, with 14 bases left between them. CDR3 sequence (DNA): TGTGCCAGCAGCCAAGGGCAGGGTGACTACGAGCAGTACTTC. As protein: CASSQGQGDYEQYF.

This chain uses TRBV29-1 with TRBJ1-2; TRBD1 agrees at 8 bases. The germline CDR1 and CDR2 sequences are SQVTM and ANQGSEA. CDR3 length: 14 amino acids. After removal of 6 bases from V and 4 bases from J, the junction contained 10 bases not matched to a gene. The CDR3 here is CSVEGTDRGYGYTF. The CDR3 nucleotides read TGCAGCGTGGAGGGGACTGACAGGGGCTATGGCTACACCTTC.

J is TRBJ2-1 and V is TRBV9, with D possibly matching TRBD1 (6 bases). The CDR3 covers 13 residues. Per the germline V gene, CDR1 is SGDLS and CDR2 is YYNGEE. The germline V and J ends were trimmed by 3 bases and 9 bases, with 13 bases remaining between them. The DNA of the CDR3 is TGTGCCAGCAGCGCCGGACAGTTCAGTGAGCAGTTCTTC. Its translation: CASSAGQFSEQFF. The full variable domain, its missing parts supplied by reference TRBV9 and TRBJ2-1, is DSGVTQTPKHLITATGQRVTLRCSPRSGDLSVYWYQQSLDQGLQFLIQYYNGEERAKGNILERFSAQQFPDLHSELNLSSLELGDSALYFCASSAGQFSEQFFGPGTRLTVL.

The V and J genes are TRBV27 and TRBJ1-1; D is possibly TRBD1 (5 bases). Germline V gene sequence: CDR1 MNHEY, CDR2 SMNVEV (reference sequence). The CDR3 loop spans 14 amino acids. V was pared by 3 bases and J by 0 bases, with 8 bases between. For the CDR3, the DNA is TGTGCCAGCAGTTTGGGGGGAATGAACACTGAAGCTTTCTTT. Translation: CASSLGGMNTEAFF.

CDR3 nucleotides: TGTGCCAGCACCCCGGGGGGTAGGAGGGATGGCTACACCTTC. As protein: CASTPGGRRDGYTF. The chain carries TRBV7-9 and TRBJ1-2; tentatively, D is TRBD1 (5 bases). V lost 7 bases and J 6 bases, leaving 18 bases between the germline ends. CDR1 is SEHNR and CDR2 is FQNEAQ in the germline V gene (reference sequence). The CDR3 has 14 amino acids.

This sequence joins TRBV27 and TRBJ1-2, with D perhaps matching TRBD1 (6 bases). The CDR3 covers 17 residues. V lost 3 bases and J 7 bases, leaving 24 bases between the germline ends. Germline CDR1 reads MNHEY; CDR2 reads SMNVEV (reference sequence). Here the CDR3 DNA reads TGTGCCAGCAGTTTTTCCCGGCAAAGGGGGGACTTAGGTGGCTACACCTTC. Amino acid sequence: CASSFSRQRGDLGGYTF.

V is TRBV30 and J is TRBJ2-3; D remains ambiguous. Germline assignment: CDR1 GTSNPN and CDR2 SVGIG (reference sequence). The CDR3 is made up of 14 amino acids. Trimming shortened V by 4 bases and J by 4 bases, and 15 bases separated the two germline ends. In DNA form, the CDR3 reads TGTGCCTGGACTAACCAGATCTGGGCAGATACGCAGTATTTT. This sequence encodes CAWTNQIWADTQYF.

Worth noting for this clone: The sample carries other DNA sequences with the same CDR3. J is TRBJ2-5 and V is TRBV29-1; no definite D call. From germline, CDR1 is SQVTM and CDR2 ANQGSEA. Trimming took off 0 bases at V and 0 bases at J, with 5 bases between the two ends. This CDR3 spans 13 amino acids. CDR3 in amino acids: CSVEDRYQETQYF. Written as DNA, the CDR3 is TGCAGCGTTGAAGACAGGTACCAAGAGACCCAGTACTTC.

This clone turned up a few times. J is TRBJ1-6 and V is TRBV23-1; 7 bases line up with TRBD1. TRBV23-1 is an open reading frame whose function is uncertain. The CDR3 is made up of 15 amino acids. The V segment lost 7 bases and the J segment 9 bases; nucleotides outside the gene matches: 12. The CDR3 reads CASILNRGATSPLHF. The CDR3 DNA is TGCGCCAGCATCCTCAACAGGGGAGCGACTTCACCCCTCCACTTT.

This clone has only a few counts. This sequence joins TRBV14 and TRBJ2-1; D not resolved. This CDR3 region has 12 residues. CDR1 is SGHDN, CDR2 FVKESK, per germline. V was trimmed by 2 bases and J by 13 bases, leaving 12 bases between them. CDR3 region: CASSQTSLSQFF. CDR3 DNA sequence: TGTGCCAGCAGCCAAACGTCCTTAAGTCAGTTCTTC.

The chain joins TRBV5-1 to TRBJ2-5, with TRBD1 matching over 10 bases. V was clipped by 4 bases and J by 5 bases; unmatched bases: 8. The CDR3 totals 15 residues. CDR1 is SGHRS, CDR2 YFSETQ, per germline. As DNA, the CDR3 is TGCGCCAGCAGCGTAGGGACAGGGGACGGGGAGACCCAGTACTTC. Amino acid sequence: CASSVGTGDGETQYF.

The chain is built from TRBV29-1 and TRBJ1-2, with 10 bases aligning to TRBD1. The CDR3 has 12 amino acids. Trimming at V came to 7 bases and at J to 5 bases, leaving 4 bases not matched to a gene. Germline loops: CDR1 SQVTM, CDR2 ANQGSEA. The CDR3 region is CSGTGQGYGYTF. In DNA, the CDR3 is TGCAGCGGAACGGGACAGGGGTATGGCTACACCTTC. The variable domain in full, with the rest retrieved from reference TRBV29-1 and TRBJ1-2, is SAVISQKPSRDICQRGTSLTIQCQVDSQVTMMFWYRQQPGQSLTLIATANQGSEATYESGFVIDKFPISRPNLTFSTLTVSNMSPEDSSIYLCSGTGQGYGYTFGSGTRLTVV.

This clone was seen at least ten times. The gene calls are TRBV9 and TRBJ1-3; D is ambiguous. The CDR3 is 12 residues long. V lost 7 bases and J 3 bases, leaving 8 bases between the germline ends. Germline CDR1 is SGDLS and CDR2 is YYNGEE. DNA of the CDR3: TGTGCCAGCGAAAATCTTGGAAACACCATATATTTT. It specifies CASENLGNTIYF. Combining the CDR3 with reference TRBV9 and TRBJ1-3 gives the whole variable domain DSGVTQTPKHLITATGQRVTLRCSPRSGDLSVYWYQQSLDQGLQFLIQYYNGEERAKGNILERFSAQQFPDLHSELNLSSLELGDSALYFCASENLGNTIYFGEGSWLTVV.

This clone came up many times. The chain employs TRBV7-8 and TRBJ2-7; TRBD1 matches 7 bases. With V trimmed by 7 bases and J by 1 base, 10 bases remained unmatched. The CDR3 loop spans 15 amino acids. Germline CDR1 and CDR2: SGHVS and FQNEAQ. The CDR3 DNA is TGTGCCAGCACCGGGGCGGAGACAGGGTCCTACGAGCAGTACTTC. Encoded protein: CASTGAETGSYEQYF.

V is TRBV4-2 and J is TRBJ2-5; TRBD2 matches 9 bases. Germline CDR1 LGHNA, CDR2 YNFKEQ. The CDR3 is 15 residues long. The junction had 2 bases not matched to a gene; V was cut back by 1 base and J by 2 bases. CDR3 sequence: CASSQGLAVQETQYF. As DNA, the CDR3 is TGTGCCAGCAGCCAAGGACTAGCGGTTCAAGAGACCCAGTACTTC.

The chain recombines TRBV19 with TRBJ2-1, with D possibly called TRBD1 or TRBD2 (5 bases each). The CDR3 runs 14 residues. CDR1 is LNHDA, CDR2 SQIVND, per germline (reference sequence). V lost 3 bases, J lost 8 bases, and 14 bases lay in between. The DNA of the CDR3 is TGTGCCAGTAGTATGTACGAGGGGCGGGATGAGCAGTTCTTC. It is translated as CASSMYEGRDEQFF. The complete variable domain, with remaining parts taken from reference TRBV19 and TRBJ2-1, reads DGGITQSPKYLFRKEGQNVTLSCEQNLNHDAMYWYRQDPGQGLRLIYYSQIVNDFQKGDIAEGYSVSREKKESFPLTVTSAQKNPTAFYLCASSMYEGRDEQFFGPGTRLTVL.

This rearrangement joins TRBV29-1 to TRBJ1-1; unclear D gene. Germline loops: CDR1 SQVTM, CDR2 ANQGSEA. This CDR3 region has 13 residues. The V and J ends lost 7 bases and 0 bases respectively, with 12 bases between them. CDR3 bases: TGCAGCGCCAAACATTCAGTGAACACTGAAGCTTTCTTT. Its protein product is CSAKHSVNTEAFF.

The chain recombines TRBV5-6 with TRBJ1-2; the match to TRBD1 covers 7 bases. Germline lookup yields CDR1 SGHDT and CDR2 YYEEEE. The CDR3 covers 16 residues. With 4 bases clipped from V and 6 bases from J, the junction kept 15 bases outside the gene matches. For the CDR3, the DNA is TGTGCCAGCAGCACAAGGACAGGACCTTTAATGAATGGCTACACCTTC. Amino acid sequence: CASSTRTGPLMNGYTF.

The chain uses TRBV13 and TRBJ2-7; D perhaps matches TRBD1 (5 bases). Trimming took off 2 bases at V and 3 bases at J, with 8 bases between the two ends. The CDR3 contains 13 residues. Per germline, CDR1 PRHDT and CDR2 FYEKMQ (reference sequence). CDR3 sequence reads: CASSLQGIYEQYF. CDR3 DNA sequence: TGTGCCAGCAGCTTACAGGGAATCTACGAGCAGTACTTC.

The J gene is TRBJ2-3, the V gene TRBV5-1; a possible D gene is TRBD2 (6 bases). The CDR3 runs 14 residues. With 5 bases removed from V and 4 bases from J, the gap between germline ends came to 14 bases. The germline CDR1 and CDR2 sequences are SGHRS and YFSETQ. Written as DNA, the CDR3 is TGCGCCAGCAGACCCTCCGGGGGACCAGATACGCAGTATTTT. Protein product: CASRPSGGPDTQYF.

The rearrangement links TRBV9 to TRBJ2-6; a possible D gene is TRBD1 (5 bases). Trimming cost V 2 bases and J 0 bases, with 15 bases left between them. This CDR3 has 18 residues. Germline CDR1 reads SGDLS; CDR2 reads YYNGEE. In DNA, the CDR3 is TGTGCCAGCAGCGTGGGGCAGACCGATTCCTCTGGGGCCAACGTCCTGACTTTC. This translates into CASSVGQTDSSGANVLTF.

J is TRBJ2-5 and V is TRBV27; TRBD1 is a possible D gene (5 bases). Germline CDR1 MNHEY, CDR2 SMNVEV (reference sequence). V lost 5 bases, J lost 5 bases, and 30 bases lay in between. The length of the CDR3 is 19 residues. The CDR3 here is CASSPRSPHDRSPRETQYF. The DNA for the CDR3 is TGTGCCAGCAGTCCTAGGTCGCCTCACGACAGATCCCCAAGGGAGACCCAGTACTTC.

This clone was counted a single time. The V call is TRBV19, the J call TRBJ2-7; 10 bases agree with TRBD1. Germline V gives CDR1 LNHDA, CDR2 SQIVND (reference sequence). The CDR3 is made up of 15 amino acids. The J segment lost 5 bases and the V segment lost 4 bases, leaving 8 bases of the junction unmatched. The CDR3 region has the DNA TGTGCCAGTAGTACAGCCGGGACAGGGGTCAACGAGCAGTACTTC. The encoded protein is CASSTAGTGVNEQYF.

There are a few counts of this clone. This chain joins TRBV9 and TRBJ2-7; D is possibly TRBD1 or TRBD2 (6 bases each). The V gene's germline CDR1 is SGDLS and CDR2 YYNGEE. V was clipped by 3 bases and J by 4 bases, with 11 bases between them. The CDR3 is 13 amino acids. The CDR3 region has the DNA TGTGCCAGCAGCGACAAGGGGGGTTACGAGCAGTACTTC. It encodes CASSDKGGYEQYF.

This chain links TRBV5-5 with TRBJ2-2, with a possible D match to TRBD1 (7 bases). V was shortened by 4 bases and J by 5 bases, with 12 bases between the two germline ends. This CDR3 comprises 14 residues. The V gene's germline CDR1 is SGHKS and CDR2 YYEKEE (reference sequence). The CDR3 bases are TGTGCCAGCAGCCAGGGGGGTGAAACCGGGGAGCTGTTTTTT. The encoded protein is CASSQGGETGELFF.

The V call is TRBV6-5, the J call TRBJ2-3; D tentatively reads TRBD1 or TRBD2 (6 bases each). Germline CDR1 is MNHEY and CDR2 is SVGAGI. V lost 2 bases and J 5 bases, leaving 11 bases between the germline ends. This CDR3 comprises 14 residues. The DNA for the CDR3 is TGTGCCAGCAGTTACATCGGGGGCGTAGATACGCAGTATTTT. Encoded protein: CASSYIGGVDTQYF.

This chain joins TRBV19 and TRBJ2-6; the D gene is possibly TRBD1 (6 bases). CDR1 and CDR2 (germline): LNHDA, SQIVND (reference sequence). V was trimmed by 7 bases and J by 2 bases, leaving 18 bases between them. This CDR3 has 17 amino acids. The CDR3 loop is CASTKTGIVPGANVLTF. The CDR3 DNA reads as TGTGCCAGTACGAAGACAGGAATTGTCCCTGGGGCCAACGTCCTGACTTTC.